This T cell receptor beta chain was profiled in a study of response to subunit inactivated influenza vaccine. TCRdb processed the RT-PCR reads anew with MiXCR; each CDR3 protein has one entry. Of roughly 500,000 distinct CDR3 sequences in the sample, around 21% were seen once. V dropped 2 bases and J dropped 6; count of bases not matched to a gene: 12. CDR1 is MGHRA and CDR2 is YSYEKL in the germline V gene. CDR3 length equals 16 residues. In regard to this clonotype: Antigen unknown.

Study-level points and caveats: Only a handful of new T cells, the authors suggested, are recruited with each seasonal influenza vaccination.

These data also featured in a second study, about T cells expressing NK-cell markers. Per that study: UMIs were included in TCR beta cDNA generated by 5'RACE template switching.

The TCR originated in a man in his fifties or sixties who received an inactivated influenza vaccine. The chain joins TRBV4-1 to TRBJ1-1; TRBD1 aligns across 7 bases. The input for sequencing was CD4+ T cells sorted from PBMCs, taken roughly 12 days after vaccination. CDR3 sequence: CASSQRDTGDESEAFF. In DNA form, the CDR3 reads TGCGCCAGCAGCCAACGAGATACAGGGGACGAGTCTGAAGCTTTCTTT.